This TCR beta chain emerged from a study of blood T cell repertoires in COVID-19. Turning to the study itself: Sites in the United States, Italy and Spain provided acute and convalescent COVID-19 samples.

The CDR3 consists of 17 residues. Germline V gene data show CDR1 as MRHNA and CDR2 as SNTAGT. V lost 8 bases, J lost 2 bases, and 24 bases lay in between. This clone appeared a single time. The table came from immunoSEQ multiplex PCR; TCRdb's copy has only in-frame clones and leaves some out. The repertoire includes around 300,000 clones, around 90% of them detected once, and roughly 0.92% sits in the top ten. V usage is TRBV6-4 and J usage is TRBJ1-1; D is perhaps TRBD1 (5 bases). This receptor was identified in a woman in her thirties or forties who had recovered from COVID-19. Input material: peripheral blood. CDR3 nucleotides: TGTGCCAGCCCCGCCCTAGAGGGCGGGGGAGACAACACTGAAGCTTTCTTT. It yields the protein CASPALEGGGDNTEAFF.